What follows are 30 T cell receptor beta chains derived from one specimen sequenced in a study of blood T cell repertoires in COVID-19. This table comes from immunoSEQ multiplex PCR, and its TCRdb copy is limited to in-frame clones, with some not included. The data contain about 91,000 clones, more than 70% of them singletons. Sequences were obtained from peripheral blood. These receptors all come from a man aged 65 to 79 with acute or convalescent COVID-19.

The V gene is TRBV2, the J gene TRBJ1-6; D possibly corresponds to TRBD1 (6 bases). CDR1 SNHLY and CDR2 FYNNEI come from the germline V gene. The CDR3 is made up of 14 amino acids. Trimming pared 6 bases from V and 7 bases from J, leaving 13 bases between. The chain's CDR3 is CASSPGTRNSPLHF. The DNA for the CDR3 is TGTGCCAGCAGCCCCGGGACACGGAATTCACCCCTCCACTTT.

The chain carries TRBV15 and TRBJ2-5; 13 bases fit TRBD2. The CDR3 consists of 16 residues. CDR1 and CDR2 (germline): LNHNV, YYDKDF (reference sequence). With V trimmed by 0 bases and J by 7 bases, 5 bases remained unmatched. Here the CDR3 DNA reads TGTGCCACCAGCAGAGATACACTAGCGGGAGGGGGGACCCAGTACTTC. This gives the protein CATSRDTLAGGGTQYF.

V usage is TRBV4-3 and J usage is TRBJ2-3; 7 bases match TRBD2. The CDR3 covers 16 residues. Per germline, CDR1 LGHNA and CDR2 YSLEER. Trimming removed 1 base from V and 8 bases from J; junction bases left unmatched: 12. CDR3 DNA sequence: TGCGCCAGCAGCCAAGTGGAGGGAGGGCCTGGGGGTACGCAGTATTTT. Translated: CASSQVEGGPGGTQYF.

The chain employs TRBV4-2 and TRBJ2-7, with D uncertain. Germline CDR1 reads LGHNA; CDR2 reads YNFKEQ. V was shortened by 0 bases and J by 1 base, with 10 bases between the two germline ends. This CDR3 has 15 amino acids. CDR3 protein: CASSQDQRASYEQYF. CDR3 coding DNA: TGTGCCAGCAGCCAAGACCAGCGAGCGTCCTACGAGCAGTACTTC.

This clone was seen only a few times. The chain carries TRBV5-1 and TRBJ2-7; 7 nucleotides align to TRBD2. Germline V lookup: CDR1 SGHRS, CDR2 YFSETQ. The CDR3 consists of 15 residues. After removal of 0 bases from V and 6 bases from J, the junction contained 9 bases not matched to a gene. Here the CDR3 DNA reads TGCGCCAGCAGCTTGGAAGTGGGAGGGCCGGGCGAGCAGTACTTC. It codes for CASSLEVGGPGEQYF.

This clone occurred a few times. This chain uses TRBV6-1 with TRBJ2-1; no clear D. Germline CDR1 is MNHNS and CDR2 is SASEGT. V lost 0 bases to trimming and J lost 6 bases, with 6 bases between them. This CDR3 is built from 13 residues. CDR3 nucleotide sequence: TGTGCCAGCAGTGAAGCGGAGTTCAATGAGCAGTTCTTC. Its protein product is CASSEAEFNEQFF.

CDR3 in amino acids: CASSLNRAYEQYF. The CDR3 DNA is TGTGCCAGCAGCTTGAACAGGGCCTACGAGCAGTACTTC. The rearrangement links TRBV11-1 to TRBJ2-7; TRBD1 might be the D (6 bases). The CDR3 is made up of 13 amino acids. Germline loops: CDR1 SGHAT, CDR2 FQDESV (reference sequence). V was pared by 3 bases and J by 2 bases, with 8 bases between.

V gene TRBV18 combines with J gene TRBJ1-1; 9 positions agree with TRBD1. V dropped 3 bases and J dropped 4; count of bases not matched to a gene: 3. Germline CDR1 and CDR2: KGHSH and LQKENI. The CDR3 totals 14 residues. The CDR3 spells CASSPRTGVTEAFF. CDR3 nucleotides: TGTGCCAGCTCACCTCGGACAGGGGTCACTGAAGCTTTCTTT.

The J gene is TRBJ2-7, the V gene TRBV6-5; 9 nucleotides match TRBD1. Looked up from germline, CDR1 is MNHEY and CDR2 is SVGAGI. After removal of 5 bases from V and 4 bases from J, the junction contained 6 bases not matched to a gene. The CDR3 is made up of 14 amino acids. In DNA form, the CDR3 reads TGTGCCAGCAGTATCGGGACAGGGAAGTACGAGCAGTACTTC. Protein: CASSIGTGKYEQYF.

This chain uses TRBV11-2 with TRBJ1-1; D is unclear. CDR1 is SGHAT, CDR2 FQNNGV, per germline. Trimming pared 4 bases from V and 4 bases from J, leaving 16 bases between. The CDR3 sequence is 15 residues long. CDR3: CASSSGGRGSTEAFF. The CDR3 bases are TGTGCCAGCAGCTCTGGCGGACGGGGTTCCACTGAAGCTTTCTTT.

This chain uses TRBV7-2 with TRBJ1-3; D is unclear. CDR1 is SGHTA and CDR2 is FQGNSA in the germline V gene. V dropped 1 base and J dropped 1 base, with 14 bases sitting between them. The CDR3 length is 17 residues. CDR3 sequence reads: CASSLEREGGSGNTIYF. In DNA, the CDR3 is TGTGCCAGCAGCTTAGAGCGGGAGGGAGGGTCTGGAAACACCATATATTTT.

This chain connects TRBV2 to TRBJ2-1; 12 nucleotides align to TRBD2. This CDR3 has 15 amino acids. V lost 6 bases, J lost 6 bases, and 6 bases stayed unmatched. Germline CDR1 is SNHLY and CDR2 is FYNNEI. In nucleotides, the CDR3 is TGTGCCAGCAGGGCGACTAGCGGGAGAGGCAATGAGCAGTTCTTC. Protein: CASRATSGRGNEQFF.

This chain uses TRBV10-3 with TRBJ1-5; perhaps TRBD1 as D (5 bases). Germline values: CDR1 ENHRY, CDR2 SYGVKD. Between the trimmed V and J ends, which lost 0 bases and 4 bases, there was a span of 16 bases. The CDR3 has 17 amino acids. The CDR3 nucleotides are TGTGCCATCAGTGAGTCTACCCGCCAGGCAGGGAATCAGCCCCAGCATTTT. It specifies CAISESTRQAGNQPQHF.

This clone has just one count. V and J are TRBV10-3 and TRBJ2-2, with 11 bases fitting TRBD2. The CDR3 contains 19 residues. Trimming removed 1 base from V and 5 bases from J; junction bases left unmatched: 12. CDR1 is ENHRY, CDR2 SYGVKD, per germline. The CDR3 is CAISEWVASGRSRTGELFF. The CDR3 coding sequence is TGTGCCATCAGTGAGTGGGTGGCTAGCGGGAGGAGTCGGACCGGGGAGCTGTTTTTT.

The genes are TRBV6-2 or TRBV6-3 and TRBJ2-1; maybe TRBD2 (5 bases). Per germline, CDR1 MNHEY and CDR2 SVGEGT. The CDR3 extends over 12 amino acids. The V end lost 4 bases, the J end lost 10 bases, and 11 bases lay between the germline ends. CDR3 in DNA: TGTGCCAGCAGTTTACTAGGGTGGGAGCAGTTCTTC. Its protein product is CASSLLGWEQFF.

J is TRBJ1-5 and V is TRBV28, with TRBD1 matching 7 bases. The CDR3 spans 13 residues. The V gene end was trimmed by 4 bases and the J gene end by 5 bases; junction bases not matched to a gene: 2. CDR1 MDHEN and CDR2 SYDVKM come from the germline V gene. The CDR3 DNA sequence: TGTGCCAGCAGTTATACAGGGGATCAGCCCCAGCATTTT. It specifies CASSYTGDQPQHF.

This rearrangement joins TRBV12-3 or TRBV12-4 to TRBJ2-7; 9 bases fit TRBD1. CDR3 length: 13 amino acids. V lost 5 bases to trimming and J lost 4 bases; unmatched junction nucleotides: 3. The CDR3 DNA sequence: TGTGCCAGCAGTCGGGACAGGGCTTACGAGCAGTACTTC. Translated, it gives CASSRDRAYEQYF.

The rearrangement links TRBV9 to TRBJ2-7, with a weak D call TRBD1 (6 bases). Germline-derived CDR1 and CDR2 are SGDLS and YYNGEE. V shed 2 bases and J shed 4 bases, with 13 bases lying between them. There are 14 residues in the CDR3. The CDR3 DNA sequence: TGTGCCAGCAGCGTGGACAGCGGCCTATACGAGCAGTACTTC. This translates into CASSVDSGLYEQYF.

The V and J genes are TRBV19 and TRBJ2-2; TRBD1 matches 10 bases. The CDR3 is 17 amino acids. V lost 7 bases, J lost 0 bases, and 8 bases stayed unmatched. CDR1 is LNHDA, CDR2 SQIVND, per germline (reference sequence). CDR3 bases: TGTGCCAGTACCAAAAGACAGGGGGCCTCGAACACCGGGGAGCTGTTTTTT. Translating gives CASTKRQGASNTGELFF.

The chain employs TRBV7-2 and TRBJ1-6, with a weak D call TRBD1 (6 bases). The V gene lost 2 bases and the J gene lost 7 bases, with 12 bases spanning the gap. Looked up from germline, CDR1 is SGHTA and CDR2 is FQGNSA. The CDR3 sequence is 15 residues long. CDR3 sequence (DNA): TGTGCCAGCAGCTTACGGGGGGCGAAAAATTCACCCCTCCACTTT. It is translated as CASSLRGAKNSPLHF.

The chain joins TRBV4-2 to TRBJ2-3, with a weak D call TRBD2 (6 bases). CDR3 length: 13 amino acids. Trimming removed 6 bases at V and 8 bases at J, with 15 bases between. CDR1 and CDR2 from the germline V gene are LGHNA and YNFKEQ. The CDR3 bases are TGTGCCAGCAGTTACGGGGGTCGGGGTACGCAGTATTTT. This translates into CASSYGGRGTQYF.

This sequence joins TRBV4-2 and TRBJ2-7; no definite D call. V lost 0 bases and J 0 bases, leaving 9 bases between the germline ends. This CDR3 spans 15 amino acids. Per the germline V gene, CDR1 is LGHNA and CDR2 is YNFKEQ. CDR3 protein: CASSQESLISYEQYF. DNA for the CDR3: TGTGCCAGCAGCCAAGAAAGCCTGATCTCCTACGAGCAGTACTTC.

The V call is TRBV29-1, the J call TRBJ1-2; maybe TRBD1 (5 bases). Germline V gives CDR1 SQVTM, CDR2 ANQGSEA. V lost 3 bases and J lost 4, with 15 bases in between. CDR3 size: 14 residues. CDR3 sequence reads: CSVDQGSVSYGYTF. CDR3 nucleotides: TGCAGCGTTGACCAGGGATCGGTCAGCTATGGCTACACCTTC.

The gene calls are TRBV19 and TRBJ2-7, with D possibly being TRBD1 (5 bases). The CDR3 contains 15 residues. V gave up 3 bases and J gave up 3 bases, with 15 bases separating them. Germline V gene data show CDR1 as LNHDA and CDR2 as SQIVND (reference sequence). CDR3 region: CASSIATGRFYEQYF. As DNA, the CDR3 is TGTGCCAGTAGTATCGCAACAGGACGGTTCTACGAGCAGTACTTC.

The chain joins TRBV27 to TRBJ2-1; 10 bases agree with TRBD2. The CDR3 spans 15 residues. Trimming removed 2 bases from V and 6 bases from J; junction bases left unmatched: 4. Germline V gene data show CDR1 as MNHEY and CDR2 as SMNVEV (reference sequence). DNA of the CDR3: TGTGCCAGCAGTTTACAGCGGGAGGGATTCAATGAGCAGTTCTTC. Translation: CASSLQREGFNEQFF.

The rearrangement uses TRBV6-5 and TRBJ1-4; TRBD1 is a possible D gene (5 bases). The CDR3 spans 14 residues. V lost 0 bases, J lost 8 bases, and 10 bases lay in between. Germline V gene data show CDR1 as MNHEY and CDR2 as SVGAGI. The DNA of the CDR3 is TGTGCCAGCAGTTACTCCGAGGGGAGGGAAAAACTGTTTTTT. Protein: CASSYSEGREKLFF.

The chain is built from TRBV9 and TRBJ2-5; D not certain. Germline values: CDR1 SGDLS, CDR2 YYNGEE. Trimming cost V 6 bases and J 4 bases, with 13 bases left between them. The CDR3 runs 13 residues. The CDR3 protein is CASNLAGGETQYF. In DNA, the CDR3 is TGTGCCAGCAATCTCGCCGGCGGAGAGACCCAGTACTTC. Filled out from reference TRBV9 and TRBJ2-5, the complete variable domain reads DSGVTQTPKHLITATGQRVTLRCSPRSGDLSVYWYQQSLDQGLQFLIQYYNGEERAKGNILERFSAQQFPDLHSELNLSSLELGDSALYFCASNLAGGETQYFGPGTRLLVL.

This clone was seen only once. The chain combines TRBV1 with TRBJ2-3; the DNA was not compared with TRBD2, the D call given in the table. TRBV1 is recorded as a pseudogene. The CDR3 length is 17 residues. The chain's CDR3 is CTSNRAGSSLSTDTQYF. The CDR3 nucleotides are TGCACCAGCAACCGAGCGGGATCGAGTCTTAGCACAGATACGCAGTATTTT.

This clone was observed a handful of times. The V gene is TRBV19, the J gene TRBJ2-7; D might be TRBD2 (5 bases). This CDR3 is built from 14 residues. Deletions cut 4 bases from V and 3 bases from J, with 13 bases between. Germline CDR1 reads LNHDA; CDR2 reads SQIVND (reference sequence). CDR3 region: CASSTTGNLYEQYF. The CDR3 nucleotides are TGTGCCAGTAGTACGACGGGGAACCTCTACGAGCAGTACTTC.

The rearrangement joins TRBV30 to TRBJ1-4; D is perhaps TRBD1 (6 bases). V lost 1 base, J lost 4 bases, and 10 bases lay in between. Looked up from germline, CDR1 is GTSNPN and CDR2 is SVGIG (reference sequence). CDR3 length: 14 residues. CDR3 nucleotides: TGTGCCTGGAGTGGGACAGTTCTTAATGAAAAACTGTTTTTT. It is translated as CAWSGTVLNEKLFF.